One sample yielded the 32 T cell receptor beta chains listed below, sequenced in a study of OX40 agonist ivuxolimab in advanced cancers. Data came from immunoSEQ multiplex PCR; TCRdb stores just in-frame clones and leaves some out. The sample consists of some 58,000 clones, approximately 80% of them appearing once. The sequencing here drew on CD4+ or CD8+ T cells sorted from blood, taken in a trial of the OX40 agonist ivuxolimab. The receptors originated from an adult with an advanced solid tumor such as melanoma, head and neck, liver or kidney cancer.

CDR3 DNA sequence: TGTGCCAGCATCCGGACTAGCGGAACCTACGAGCAGTACGTC. This sequence encodes CASIRTSGTYEQYV. The chain joins TRBV6-4 to TRBJ2-7, with 10 bases aligning to TRBD2. V lost 7 bases, J lost 2 bases, and 5 bases stayed unmatched. Germline V gene data show CDR1 as MRHNA and CDR2 as SNTAGT. The length of the CDR3 is 14 residues.

The rearrangement joins TRBV2 to TRBJ2-1; maybe TRBD2 (6 bases). This CDR3 comprises 14 residues. From germline, CDR1 is SNHLY and CDR2 FYNNEI. The V gene lost 7 bases and the J gene lost 9 bases, with 19 bases spanning the gap. The CDR3 protein is CASTGYGRGVEQFF. The DNA of the CDR3 is TGTGCCAGCACGGGCTACGGGCGGGGTGTTGAGCAGTTCTTC.

The CDR3 DNA follows: TGTGCCAGCAGCCAAGATCGGACTAGCGGGGGTTACACAGATACGCAGTATTTT. This gives the protein CASSQDRTSGGYTDTQYF. The chain links TRBV4-2 to TRBJ2-3; 13 bases line up with TRBD2. Germline CDR1 and CDR2: LGHNA and YNFKEQ. V trimming: 0 bases; J trimming: 2 bases; junction bases outside the gene matches: 5. The CDR3 consists of 18 residues.

This clone was seen just once. The chain links TRBV18 to TRBJ1-1, with D possibly TRBD1 on 5 matching bases. This CDR3 region has 13 residues. Germline V gene lookup returns CDR1 KGHSH and CDR2 LQKENI. Trimming pared 0 bases from V and 7 bases from J, leaving 9 bases between. The CDR3 DNA reads as TGTGCCAGCTCACCACCGGGGGGGGATGAAGCTTTCTTT. As protein: CASSPPGGDEAFF.

This chain joins TRBV18 and TRBJ2-5; perhaps TRBD2 as D (5 bases). This CDR3 contains 13 residues. With 2 bases removed from V and 5 bases from J, the gap between germline ends came to 9 bases. Looked up from germline, CDR1 is KGHSH and CDR2 is LQKENI. CDR3 DNA: TGTGCCAGCTCACCAGATTCGGGGGAGACCCAGTACTTC. This encodes CASSPDSGETQYF.

The J gene is TRBJ1-2, the V gene TRBV15; the D is unclear. The CDR3 has 16 amino acids. CDR1 LNHNV and CDR2 YYDKDF come from the germline V gene (reference sequence). The V and J ends lost 5 bases and 4 bases respectively, with 20 bases between them. CDR3 residues: CATSPIPQTRFYGYTF. DNA of the CDR3: TGTGCCACCAGCCCCATACCCCAAACACGATTCTATGGCTACACCTTC.

The chain employs TRBV7-3 and TRBJ2-3, with 10 positions matching TRBD2. Germline CDR1 and CDR2: SGHTA and FQGTGA. V shed 5 bases and J 4 bases; nucleotides not matched to a gene: 6. CDR3 size: 15 residues. In DNA, the CDR3 is TGTGCCAGCAGCGTAGCGGGAGGCGGGTCAGATACGCAGTATTTT. This gives the protein CASSVAGGGSDTQYF.

The V gene is TRBV9, the J gene TRBJ1-1; 9 bases fit TRBD1. Germline V CDR1 and CDR2: SGDLS, YYNGEE. This CDR3 is 16 amino acids long. The V gene end was trimmed by 3 bases and the J gene end by 5 bases; junction bases not matched to a gene: 11. CDR3 DNA: TGTGCCAGCAGCGCGGGGACAGGGATAGGGGGGACTGAAGCTTTCTTT. Protein: CASSAGTGIGGTEAFF.

This sequence joins TRBV30 and TRBJ1-2; D possibly corresponds to TRBD1 (6 bases). From germline, CDR1 is GTSNPN and CDR2 SVGIG (reference sequence). Deletions cut 1 base from V and 8 bases from J, with 14 bases between. This CDR3 is built from 13 residues. DNA for the CDR3: TGTGCCTGGAGTGAATACAGGGACTCGGGCTACACCTTC. Encoded protein: CAWSEYRDSGYTF.

The rearrangement links TRBV5-4 to TRBJ1-4; TRBD1 is a possible D gene (6 bases). Trimming pared 4 bases from V and 5 bases from J, leaving 12 bases between. Germline V gene lookup returns CDR1 SGHNT and CDR2 YYREEE (reference sequence). The CDR3 is made up of 14 amino acids. For the CDR3, the DNA is TGTGCCAGCAGCCCGGACAGTGTGAATGAAAAACTGTTTTTT. This encodes CASSPDSVNEKLFF.

The chain recombines TRBV6-5 with TRBJ2-5; 8 bases fit TRBD1. Unmatched junction bases numbered 12, after V lost 7 bases and J lost 5 bases. Germline CDR1 reads MNHEY; CDR2 reads SVGAGI. The CDR3 contains 15 residues. For the CDR3, the DNA is TGTGCCAGCACAGTAGACAGGGGATCGGGGGAGACCCAGTACTTC. Amino acids: CASTVDRGSGETQYF.

V and J are TRBV7-9 and TRBJ2-1, with 8 bases matching TRBD1. The CDR3 contains 15 residues. With 5 bases clipped from V and 6 bases from J, the junction kept 9 bases outside the gene matches. In germline, CDR1 is SEHNR, CDR2 FQNEAQ (reference sequence). The CDR3: CASSHSNTGGNEQFF. The CDR3 nucleotides read TGTGCCAGCAGCCACTCAAATACAGGGGGCAATGAGCAGTTCTTC.

The chain combines TRBV7-3 with TRBJ2-3; perhaps D is TRBD1 or TRBD2 (6 bases each). Trimming removed 5 bases from V and 5 bases from J, with 14 bases in between. Germline loops: CDR1 SGHTA, CDR2 FQGTGA. The CDR3 totals 14 residues. CDR3 nucleotide sequence: TGTGCCAGCAGCGACCGAGGGGGAGGAGATACGCAGTATTTT. Residues: CASSDRGGGDTQYF.

The chain employs TRBV7-2 and TRBJ2-7; D may match TRBD1 or TRBD2 (5 bases each). The germline CDR1 and CDR2 sequences are SGHTA and FQGNSA. The ends were cut back, 5 bases at V and 6 bases at J, with 20 bases in the middle. CDR3 length equals 15 residues. The DNA for the CDR3 is TGTGCCAGCAGCGACCGGGACGCCCCCCCGCGCGAGCAGTACTTC. This codes for CASSDRDAPPREQYF.

J is TRBJ2-1 and V is TRBV7-2; D is uncertain. Trimming pared 6 bases from V and 4 bases from J, leaving 16 bases between. CDR1 is SGHTA and CDR2 is FQGNSA in the germline V gene. The CDR3 totals 15 residues. The CDR3 region is CASSFGPMEYNEQFF. In nucleotides, the CDR3 is TGTGCCAGCAGTTTTGGGCCGATGGAGTACAATGAGCAGTTCTTC.

As DNA, the CDR3 is TGTGCCAGTAGTATAGGAGACATCAGCCAAGAGACCCAGTACTTC. Translating gives CASSIGDISQETQYF. The chain uses TRBV19 and TRBJ2-5; no clear D. Germline CDR1 LNHDA, CDR2 SQIVND (reference sequence). V was pared by 1 base and J by 1 base, with 10 bases between. The CDR3 totals 15 residues. Drawing the rest from reference TRBV19 and TRBJ2-5, the complete variable domain is DGGITQSPKYLFRKEGQNVTLSCEQNLNHDAMYWYRQDPGQGLRLIYYSQIVNDFQKGDIAEGYSVSREKKESFPLTVTSAQKNPTAFYLCASSIGDISQETQYFGPGTRLLVL.

The V gene is TRBV7-8, the J gene TRBJ2-1, with a possible D match to TRBD2 (6 bases). The germline V and J ends were trimmed by 1 base and 12 bases, with 13 bases remaining between them. Germline CDR1 reads SGHVS; CDR2 reads FQNEAQ. The CDR3 consists of 13 residues. Written as DNA, the CDR3 is TGTGCCAGCAGCTTAGTCCCCGAGGGAGGGCAGTTCTTC. Encoded protein: CASSLVPEGGQFF.

This clone was seen a handful of times. This chain uses TRBV6-5 with TRBJ1-1; no clear D. The CDR3 length is 15 residues. CDR1 and CDR2 (germline): MNHEY, SVGAGI. The germline V and J ends were trimmed by 2 bases and 3 bases, with 13 bases remaining between them. The CDR3 spells CASSYNRGQDTEAFF. As DNA, the CDR3 is TGTGCCAGCAGTTACAATAGAGGGCAGGACACTGAAGCTTTCTTT.

The chain is built from TRBV5-1 and TRBJ2-3; D is possibly TRBD1 (6 bases). This CDR3 contains 15 residues. CDR1 SGHRS and CDR2 YFSETQ come from the germline V gene. V lost 2 bases and J 1 base, leaving 11 bases between the germline ends. The CDR3 coding sequence is TGCGCCAGCAGCTTAGACGAGGGGGGCACAGATACGCAGTATTTT. It is translated as CASSLDEGGTDTQYF.

The V call is TRBV2, the J call TRBJ2-5; D gene ambiguous. The germline V gene encodes CDR1 SNHLY and CDR2 FYNNEI. The CDR3 has 13 amino acids. V gave up 4 bases and J gave up 5 bases, with 11 bases separating them. For the CDR3, the DNA is TGTGCCAGCAGTGTGCAAAACGGGGAGACCCAGTACTTC. Translated, it gives CASSVQNGETQYF.

This chain joins TRBV2 and TRBJ2-5; a possible D gene is TRBD2 (6 bases). The germline gives CDR1 SNHLY, CDR2 FYNNEI. The CDR3 runs 13 residues. V gave up 4 bases and J gave up 4 bases, with 10 bases separating them. The CDR3 DNA sequence: TGTGCCAGCAGTGGGTGGAGGGGAGAGACCCAGTACTTC. It translates to CASSGWRGETQYF.

The chain uses TRBV2 and TRBJ1-1; 7 nucleotides align to TRBD1. The junction had 8 bases not matched to a gene; V was cut back by 4 bases and J by 0 bases. Germline V gene lookup returns CDR1 SNHLY and CDR2 FYNNEI. This CDR3 has 16 residues. The CDR3 region is CASSGDRVSVNTEAFF. In DNA form, the CDR3 reads TGTGCCAGCAGTGGCGACAGGGTATCGGTGAACACTGAAGCTTTCTTT.

This chain uses TRBV29-1 with TRBJ2-7; 9 bases map to TRBD1. This CDR3 region has 11 residues. CDR1 SQVTM and CDR2 ANQGSEA come from the germline V gene. Trimming at V came to 6 bases and at J to 8 bases, leaving 5 bases not matched to a gene. In DNA form, the CDR3 reads TGCAGCGTGGGGACAGGGTTGCAGCAGTACTTC. Its protein is CSVGTGLQQYF.

J is TRBJ1-3 and V is TRBV18; the D is unclear. The CDR3 contains 14 residues. Germline CDR1 and CDR2: KGHSH and LQKENI. The ends were cut back, 6 bases at V and 4 bases at J, with 13 bases in the middle. CDR3 nucleotide sequence: TGTGCCAGCTCCCCGGCCGGGATCGGAAACACCATATATTTT. It codes for CASSPAGIGNTIYF.

The chain couples TRBV7-3 to TRBJ2-7, with 9 bases fitting TRBD2. Germline CDR1 reads SGHTA; CDR2 reads FQGTGA. CDR3 length equals 15 residues. The J segment lost 7 bases and the V segment lost 6 bases, leaving 13 bases of the junction unmatched. The CDR3: CASSQLVSGSGEQYF. CDR3 bases: TGTGCCAGCAGTCAATTGGTTAGCGGGAGTGGGGAGCAGTACTTC.

The J gene is TRBJ2-2, the V gene TRBV5-1, with D perhaps TRBD2 (6 bases). Germline values: CDR1 SGHRS, CDR2 YFSETQ. V was shortened by 2 bases and J by 6 bases, with 11 bases between the two germline ends. This CDR3 comprises 14 residues. For the CDR3, the DNA is TGCGCCAGCAGCTTCGCTGGGGACTCCGGGGAGCTGTTTTTT. Protein product: CASSFAGDSGELFF.

This chain joins TRBV2 and TRBJ2-1, with 7 positions matching TRBD2. CDR1 is SNHLY and CDR2 is FYNNEI in the germline V gene. The CDR3 runs 15 residues. The trim removed 6 bases at V and 6 bases at J, leaving 11 bases unmatched. This chain's CDR3 is CASSISGPGGNEQFF. Here the CDR3 DNA reads TGTGCCAGCAGCATTAGCGGGCCCGGGGGCAATGAGCAGTTCTTC.

The V call is TRBV10-3, the J call TRBJ1-2; 10 nucleotides line up with TRBD1. The V segment lost 6 bases and the J segment 2 bases; nucleotides outside the gene matches: 3. The germline V gene encodes CDR1 ENHRY and CDR2 SYGVKD. CDR3 size: 14 residues. The DNA for the CDR3 is TGTGCCATCAGGCCGGGACAGGGGAACTATGGCTACACCTTC. Amino acid sequence: CAIRPGQGNYGYTF.

Here the CDR3 reads CASSPSDWAAGGETQYF. The DNA for the CDR3 is TGTGCCAGCAGCCCGAGTGATTGGGCGGCAGGCGGTGAGACCCAGTACTTC. V gene TRBV7-9 combines with J gene TRBJ2-5; no clear D gene. The CDR3 contains 17 residues. Germline V gene data show CDR1 as SEHNR and CDR2 as FQNEAQ (reference sequence). The germline V and J ends were trimmed by 5 bases and 5 bases, with 24 bases remaining between them. The variable domain in full, completed from reference TRBV7-9 and TRBJ2-5, reads DTGVSQNPRHKITKRGQNVTFRCDPISEHNRLYWYRQTLGQGPEFLTYFQNEAQLEKSRLLSDRFSAERPKGSFSTLEIQRTEQGDSAMYLCASSPSDWAAGGETQYFGPGTRLLVL.

This chain uses TRBV25-1 with TRBJ2-3; the D is unclear. This CDR3 is 15 amino acids long. The V end was cut by 3 bases, the J end by 11 bases, with 21 bases between. Germline-derived CDR1 and CDR2 are MGHDK and SYGVNS. CDR3 amino acids: CASSDFGKRIRMQYF. The CDR3 bases are TGTGCCAGCAGTGACTTTGGGAAGAGAATACGGATGCAGTATTTT.

The chain links TRBV7-8 to TRBJ2-1; 9 positions match TRBD2. This CDR3 comprises 15 residues. With V trimmed by 3 bases and J by 4 bases, 4 bases remained unmatched. The germline V gene encodes CDR1 SGHVS and CDR2 FQNEAQ. CDR3 residues: CASSFRSGRYNEQFF. The CDR3, as DNA: TGTGCCAGCAGCTTTAGGAGCGGGAGGTACAATGAGCAGTTCTTC.

CDR3 nucleotides: TGCAGCGTTGAAGATGGTGGGGGAAAGTACTTC. It yields the protein CSVEDGGGKYF. The V call is TRBV29-1, the J call TRBJ2-4, with D possibly being TRBD1 or TRBD2 (5 bases each). Trimming took off 0 bases at V and 14 bases at J, with 11 bases between the two ends. Germline assignment: CDR1 SQVTM and CDR2 ANQGSEA. CDR3 size: 11 residues.